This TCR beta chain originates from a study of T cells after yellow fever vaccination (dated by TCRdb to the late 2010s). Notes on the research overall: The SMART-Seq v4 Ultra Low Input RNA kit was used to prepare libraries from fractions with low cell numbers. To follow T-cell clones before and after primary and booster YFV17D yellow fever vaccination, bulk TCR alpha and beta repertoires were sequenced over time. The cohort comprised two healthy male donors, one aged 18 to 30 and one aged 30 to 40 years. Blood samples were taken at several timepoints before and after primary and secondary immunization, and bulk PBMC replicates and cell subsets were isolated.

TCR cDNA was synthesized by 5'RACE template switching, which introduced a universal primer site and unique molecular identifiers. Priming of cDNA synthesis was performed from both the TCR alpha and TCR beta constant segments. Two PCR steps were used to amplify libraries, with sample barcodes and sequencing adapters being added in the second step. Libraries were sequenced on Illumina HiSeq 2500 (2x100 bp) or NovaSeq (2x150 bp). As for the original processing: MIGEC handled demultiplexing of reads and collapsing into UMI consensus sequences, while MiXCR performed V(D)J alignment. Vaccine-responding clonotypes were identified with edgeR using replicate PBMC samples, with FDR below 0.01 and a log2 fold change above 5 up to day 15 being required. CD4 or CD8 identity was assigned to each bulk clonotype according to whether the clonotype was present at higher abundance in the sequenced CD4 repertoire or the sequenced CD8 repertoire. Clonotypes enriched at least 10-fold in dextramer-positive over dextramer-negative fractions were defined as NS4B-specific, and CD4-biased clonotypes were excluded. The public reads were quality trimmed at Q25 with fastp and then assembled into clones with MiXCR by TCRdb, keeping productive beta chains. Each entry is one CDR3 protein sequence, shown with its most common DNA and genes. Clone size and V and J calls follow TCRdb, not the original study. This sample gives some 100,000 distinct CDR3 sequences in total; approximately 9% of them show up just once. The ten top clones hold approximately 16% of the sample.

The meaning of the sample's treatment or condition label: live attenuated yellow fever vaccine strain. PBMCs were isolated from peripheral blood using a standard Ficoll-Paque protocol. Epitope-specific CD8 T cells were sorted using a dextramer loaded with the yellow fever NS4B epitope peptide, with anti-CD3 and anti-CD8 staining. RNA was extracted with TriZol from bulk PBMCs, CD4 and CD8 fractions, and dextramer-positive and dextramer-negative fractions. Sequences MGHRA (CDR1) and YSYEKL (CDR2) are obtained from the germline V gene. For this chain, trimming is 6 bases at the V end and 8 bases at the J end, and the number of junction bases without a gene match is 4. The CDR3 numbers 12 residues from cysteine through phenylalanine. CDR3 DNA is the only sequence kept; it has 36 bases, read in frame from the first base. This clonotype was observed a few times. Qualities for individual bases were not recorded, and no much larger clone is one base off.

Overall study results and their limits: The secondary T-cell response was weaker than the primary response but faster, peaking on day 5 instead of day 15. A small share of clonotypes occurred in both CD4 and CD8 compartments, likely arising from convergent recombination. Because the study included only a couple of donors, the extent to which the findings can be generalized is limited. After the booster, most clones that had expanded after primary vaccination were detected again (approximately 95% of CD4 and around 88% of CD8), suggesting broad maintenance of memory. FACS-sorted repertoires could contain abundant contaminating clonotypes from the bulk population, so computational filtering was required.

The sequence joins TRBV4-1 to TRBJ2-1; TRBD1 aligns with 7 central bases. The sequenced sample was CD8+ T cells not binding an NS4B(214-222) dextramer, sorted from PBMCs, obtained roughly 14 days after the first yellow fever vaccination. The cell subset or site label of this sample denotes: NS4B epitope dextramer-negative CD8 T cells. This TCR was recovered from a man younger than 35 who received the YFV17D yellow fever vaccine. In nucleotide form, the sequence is TGCGCCAGCAGTCGACAGGGCTATGAGCAGTTCTTC. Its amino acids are CASSRQGYEQFF.